This passage covers 4 T cell receptor beta chains from one sample sequenced in a study of T-cell reconstitution after alpha-beta-depleted transplantation in children. For TCRbeta, the library was prepared with unique molecular identifiers. MiXCR was run by TCRdb on the PCR reads, yielding one entry per CDR3 protein. The sample lists 60,000 to 70,000 distinct CDR3 sequences, 4% to 5% occurring once. The sample consisted of PBMCs, mostly from graft donor cells, taken 180 days after TCRalphabeta/CD19-depleted stem cell transplant. The receptor source for this set is a boy younger than two who had a stem cell transplant for acute myeloid leukemia, so the T cells may come from the graft donor.

This chain links TRBV15 with TRBJ2-3, with D uncertain. CDR1 and CDR2 from the germline V gene are LNHNV and YYDKDF (reference sequence). Trimming cost V 0 bases and J 5 bases, with 6 bases left between them. CDR3 length equals 13 residues. CDR3 amino acids: CATSREGRDTQYF. For the CDR3, the DNA is TGTGCCACCAGCAGAGAAGGTAGAGATACGCAGTATTTT.

This clonotype showed up many times. The V call is TRBV25-1, the J call TRBJ2-1; TRBD1 aligns across 7 bases. Unmatched junction bases numbered 6, after V lost 7 bases and J lost 0 bases. Germline CDR1 and CDR2: MGHDK and SYGVNS. CDR3 length: 15 residues. This CDR3 is CASISQGSSYNEQFF. CDR3 in DNA: TGTGCCAGCATATCACAGGGGTCCTCCTACAATGAGCAGTTCTTC.

This clonotype was counted many times. The chain uses TRBV7-6 and TRBJ2-2, with D possibly matching TRBD2 (5 bases). Trimming took off 5 bases at V and 4 bases at J, with 14 bases between the two ends. This CDR3 has 15 residues. Germline values: CDR1 SGHVS, CDR2 FNYEAQ. The CDR3 nucleotides are TGTGCCAGCAGCGGCCGGGAAGAAATCACCGGGGAGCTGTTTTTT. The encoded protein is CASSGREEITGELFF.

The chain recombines TRBV7-2 with TRBJ1-2; D is ambiguous. In germline, CDR1 is SGHTA, CDR2 FQGNSA. The CDR3 loop spans 16 amino acids. This chain's CDR3 is CQSSLPDPLRGYGYTF. CDR3 bases: TGTCAGAGCAGCTTGCCCGATCCACTACGAGGCTATGGCTACACCTTC.